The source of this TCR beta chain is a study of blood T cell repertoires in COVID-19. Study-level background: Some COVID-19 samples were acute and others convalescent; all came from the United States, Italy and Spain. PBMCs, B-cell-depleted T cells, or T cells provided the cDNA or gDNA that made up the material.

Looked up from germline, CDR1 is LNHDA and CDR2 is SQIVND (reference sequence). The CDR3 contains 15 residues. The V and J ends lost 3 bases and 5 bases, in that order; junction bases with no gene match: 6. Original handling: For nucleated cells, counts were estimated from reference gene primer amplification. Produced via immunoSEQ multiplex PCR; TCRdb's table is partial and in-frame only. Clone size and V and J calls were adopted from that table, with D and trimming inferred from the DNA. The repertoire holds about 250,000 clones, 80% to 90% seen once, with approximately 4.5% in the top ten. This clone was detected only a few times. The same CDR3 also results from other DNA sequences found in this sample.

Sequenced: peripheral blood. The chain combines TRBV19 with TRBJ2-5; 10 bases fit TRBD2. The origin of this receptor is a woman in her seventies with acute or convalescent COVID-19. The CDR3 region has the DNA TGTGCCAGTAGTATTTCTAGCGGGGGAGGGGAGACCCAGTACTTC. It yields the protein CASSISSGGGETQYF.